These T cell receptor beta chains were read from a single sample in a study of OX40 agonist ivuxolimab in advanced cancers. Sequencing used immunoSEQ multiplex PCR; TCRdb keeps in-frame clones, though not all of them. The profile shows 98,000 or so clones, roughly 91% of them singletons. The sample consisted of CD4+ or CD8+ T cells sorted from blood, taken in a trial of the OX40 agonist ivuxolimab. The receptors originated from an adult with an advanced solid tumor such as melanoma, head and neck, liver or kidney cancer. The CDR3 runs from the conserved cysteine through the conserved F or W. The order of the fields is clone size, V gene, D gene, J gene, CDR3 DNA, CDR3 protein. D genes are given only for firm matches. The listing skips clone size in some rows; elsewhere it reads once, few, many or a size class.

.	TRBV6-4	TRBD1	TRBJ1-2	TGTGCCAGCAGTGCCAACAGGGGCAGGACGGCCGGCTACACCTTC	CASSANRGRTAGYTF
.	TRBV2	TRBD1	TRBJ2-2	TGTGCCAGCAGTGGGACAGGGAGAAACACCGGGGAGCTGTTTTTT	CASSGTGRNTGELFF
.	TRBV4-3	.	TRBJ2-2	TGCGCCAGCAGCCTGGAACAGGGAGAGGGGGAGCTGTTTTTT	CASSLEQGEGELFF
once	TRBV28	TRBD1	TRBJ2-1	TGTGCCAGCCTAACACCCGCGGGACAGGGGGCATACAATGAGCAGTTCTTC	CASLTPAGQGAYNEQFF
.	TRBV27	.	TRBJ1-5	TGTGCCAGCAGTTTATTCGCAGATCAGCCCCAGCATTTT	CASSLFADQPQHF
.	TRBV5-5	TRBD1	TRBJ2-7	TGTGCCAGCAGCTCTACAGGGGGCCCGTACTACGAGCAGTACTTC	CASSSTGGPYYEQYF
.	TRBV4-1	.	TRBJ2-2	TGCGCCAGCAGCCAAGATCAGGGTTACACCGGGGAGCTGTTTTTT	CASSQDQGYTGELFF
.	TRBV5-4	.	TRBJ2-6	TGTGCCAGCAGCGGACCGGGATCTTTTAGCTCTGGGGCCAACGTCCTGACTTTC	CASSGPGSFSSGANVLTF
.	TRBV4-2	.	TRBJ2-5	TGTGCCAGCAGCCAAGATTCGGGTAATTTGGAGACCCAGTACTTC	CASSQDSGNLETQYF
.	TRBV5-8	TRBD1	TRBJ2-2	TGTGCCAGCAGCTTACAGGGGACCGGGGAGCTGTTTTTT	CASSLQGTGELFF
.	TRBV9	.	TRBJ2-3	TGTGCCACCGACTCCGTCCGGGGCCCAGATACGCAGTATTTT	CATDSVRGPDTQYF
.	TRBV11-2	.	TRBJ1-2	TGTGCCAGCAGCCCAGCCGGAGTCTATGGCTACACCTTC	CASSPAGVYGYTF
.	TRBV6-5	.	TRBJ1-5	TGTGCCAGCAGTTACTCGACAGGTTATCAGCCCCAGCATTTT	CASSYSTGYQPQHF
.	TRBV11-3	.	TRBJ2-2	TGTGCCAGCAGCTTAGTCGGCACCGGGGAGCTGTTTTTT	CASSLVGTGELFF
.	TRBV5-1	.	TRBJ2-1	TGCGCCAGCAGCTTCGGGGACTCCTACAATGAGCAGTTCTTC	CASSFGDSYNEQFF
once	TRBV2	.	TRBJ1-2	TGTGCCAGCAGCCCCGCAGGGAACTATGGCTACACCTTC	CASSPAGNYGYTF
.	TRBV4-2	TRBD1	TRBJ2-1	TGTGCCAGCAGCCAAAAGACGGGACAGTACAATGAGCAGTTCTTC	CASSQKTGQYNEQFF
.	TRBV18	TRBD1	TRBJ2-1	TGTGCCAGCTCACCCTGGGACAGATCCTACAATGAGCAGTTCTTC	CASSPWDRSYNEQFF
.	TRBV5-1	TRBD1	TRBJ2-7	TGCGCCAGCAGCTTCGGCGGTCCGGACAGGGGTGCCTACGAGCAGTACTTC	CASSFGGPDRGAYEQYF
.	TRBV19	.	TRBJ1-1	TGTGCCAGCCTCAGACAGGATATGAACACTGAAGCTTTCTTT	CASLRQDMNTEAFF
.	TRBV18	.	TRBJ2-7	TGTGCCAGCGCGTCAACCGGGACGCCCACCTACGAGCAGTACTTC	CASASTGTPTYEQYF
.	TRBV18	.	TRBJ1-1	TGTGCCAGCTCACCCGCAGGGCCTAAGAACACTGAAGCTTTCTTT	CASSPAGPKNTEAFF
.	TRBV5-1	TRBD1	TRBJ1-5	TGCGCCAGCAGCCGGACAGGGGACCCCAATCAGCCCCAGCATTTT	CASSRTGDPNQPQHF
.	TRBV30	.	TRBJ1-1	TGTGCCTGGAGTGGGGCAGTTAACACTGAAGCTTTCTTT	CAWSGAVNTEAFF
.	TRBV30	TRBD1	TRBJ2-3	TGTGCCTGGAGTGTAAGGGACAGGGCAACAGATACGCAGTATTTT	CAWSVRDRATDTQYF
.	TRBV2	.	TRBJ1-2	TGTGCCAGCAGACAGGATAACTATGGCTACACCTTC	CASRQDNYGYTF
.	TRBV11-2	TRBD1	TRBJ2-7	TGTGCCAGCAGCCCCTACAGGGGGCACAACGAGCAGTACTTC	CASSPYRGHNEQYF